This T cell receptor beta chain stems from a study of blood T cell repertoires in COVID-19. Study summary: In each case, the material was cDNA or gDNA derived from T cells, B-cell-depleted T cells, or PBMCs.

Germline V gene lookup returns CDR1 MNHNS and CDR2 SASEGT. The V and J ends lost 3 bases and 8 bases, in that order; junction bases with no gene match: 14. This CDR3 contains 17 residues. Sequencing was performed with immunoSEQ multiplex PCR; in TCRdb, only in-frame clones are kept and a portion is missing. The table records over 100,000 clones, about 89% of them present only once. Sequencing was done on a sample of peripheral blood. The chain is built from TRBV6-1 and TRBJ2-3, with 10 bases aligning to TRBD2. The sequence was obtained from a human donor in a cohort sampled during active COVID-19. The DNA of the CDR3 is TGTGCCAGCAGTGAGGGGTCAAGCGGGGGGGCGACGGGTACGCAGTATTTT. Translated: CASSEGSSGGATGTQYF.